This T cell receptor (beta chain) came from a study of T cell changes during pregnancy in multiple sclerosis. Sequencing used immunoSEQ multiplex PCR; TCRdb keeps in-frame clones, though not all of them. Among roughly 69,000 clones listed, approximately 90% were seen once. The sample here was peripheral blood, taken in the second trimester of pregnancy. The receptor was isolated from a female donor with multiple sclerosis, enrolled in a pregnancy study.

This CDR3 reads CASRRLAGAGAYNEQFF. Written as DNA, the CDR3 is TGTGCCAGCAGAAGACTAGCGGGAGCCGGCGCCTACAATGAGCAGTTCTTC. The chain links TRBV11-2 to TRBJ2-1; TRBD2 aligns across 12 bases. CDR1 SGHAT and CDR2 FQNNGV come from the germline V gene. This CDR3 contains 17 residues. The J segment lost 2 bases and the V segment lost 6 bases, leaving 8 bases of the junction unmatched.